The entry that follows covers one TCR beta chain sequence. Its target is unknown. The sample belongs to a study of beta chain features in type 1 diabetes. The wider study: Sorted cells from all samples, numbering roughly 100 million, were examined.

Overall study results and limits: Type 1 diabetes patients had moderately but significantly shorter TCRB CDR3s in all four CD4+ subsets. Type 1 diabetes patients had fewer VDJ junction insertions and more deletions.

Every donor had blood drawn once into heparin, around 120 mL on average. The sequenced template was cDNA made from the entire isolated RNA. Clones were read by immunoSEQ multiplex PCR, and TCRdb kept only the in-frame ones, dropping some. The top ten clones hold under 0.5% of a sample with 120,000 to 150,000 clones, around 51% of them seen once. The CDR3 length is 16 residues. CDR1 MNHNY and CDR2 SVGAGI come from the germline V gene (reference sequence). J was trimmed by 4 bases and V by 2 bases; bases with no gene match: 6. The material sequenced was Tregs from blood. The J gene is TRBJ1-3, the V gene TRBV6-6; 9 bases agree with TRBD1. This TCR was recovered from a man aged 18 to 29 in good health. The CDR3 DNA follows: TGTGCCAGCAGTTACCCGGGACAGGGAGAAGGAAACACCATATATTTT. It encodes CASSYPGQGEGNTIYF.